The 13 T cell receptor beta chains given below trace back to one sample, sequenced in a study of cytomegalovirus exposure and HLA in healthy donors. Primers included in the PCR were 60 Vbeta and 13 Jbeta primers. Clones were sequenced by immunoSEQ multiplex PCR, and TCRdb holds only the in-frame ones, with some missing. The sample lists some 150,000 clones, around 80% occurring once. Specimen: PBMCs. The receptors were gathered from a woman aged 25 to 39 in good health and CMV-seropositive.

V usage is TRBV2 and J usage is TRBJ1-3; D unclear. The CDR3 has 14 residues. Trimming cost V 5 bases and J 0 bases, with 8 bases left between them. Germline V gene lookup returns CDR1 SNHLY and CDR2 FYNNEI. The DNA for the CDR3 is TGTGCCAGCAGTCCAGATCTCTCTGGAAACACCATATATTTT. Translating gives CASSPDLSGNTIYF.

This chain connects TRBV10-3 to TRBJ2-5; 9 nucleotides align to TRBD2. The CDR3 spans 16 residues. Trimming removed 6 bases from V and 1 base from J; junction bases left unmatched: 9. The germline CDR1 and CDR2 sequences are ENHRY and SYGVKD. The CDR3 nucleotides read TGTGCCATCAGGAGCGATAGCGGGGGTCCCCAAGAGACCCAGTACTTC. It yields the protein CAIRSDSGGPQETQYF.

The V gene is TRBV11-2, the J gene TRBJ2-7; TRBD1 matches at 8 bases. This CDR3 is built from 17 residues. J was trimmed by 0 bases and V by 3 bases; bases with no gene match: 10. Germline V gene data show CDR1 as SGHAT and CDR2 as FQNNGV. The CDR3 DNA follows: TGTGCCAGCAGCTTGGGTCCCGGGACAGGTGTCTCCTACGAGCAGTACTTC. The encoded protein is CASSLGPGTGVSYEQYF.

There are a few counts of this clone. J is TRBJ1-2 and V is TRBV11-2; D may be TRBD1 (6 bases). Trimming stripped 2 bases from V and 3 bases from J, with 13 bases between. CDR1 and CDR2 (germline): SGHAT, FQNNGV. The CDR3 loop spans 15 amino acids. Here the CDR3 DNA reads TGTGCCAGCAGCTTACGGACAGCTGGGGACTATGGCTACACCTTC. Amino acid sequence: CASSLRTAGDYGYTF.

The V and J genes are TRBV13 and TRBJ2-5; a possible D gene is TRBD1 (5 bases). This CDR3 is built from 15 residues. The V end was cut by 2 bases, the J end by 5 bases, with 15 bases between. Germline V gene lookup returns CDR1 PRHDT and CDR2 FYEKMQ (reference sequence). The CDR3 sequence is CASSLTALKGETQYF. Here the CDR3 DNA reads TGTGCCAGCAGCTTAACGGCCTTAAAGGGGGAGACCCAGTACTTC.

This clone has only one observation. The CDR3 loop reads CAHQGQPNTEAFF. CDR3 bases: TGTGCCCACCAGGGACAGCCGAACACTGAAGCTTTCTTT. The rearrangement uses TRBV30 and TRBJ1-1, with 7 bases aligning to TRBD1. Unmatched junction bases numbered 7, after V lost 8 bases and J lost 1 base. CDR1 and CDR2 from the germline V gene are GTSNPN and SVGIG (reference sequence). The CDR3 length is 13 residues.

This clone was seen a few times. The chain has TRBV6-6 and TRBJ1-1, with 10 bases lining up with TRBD1. The ends lost 6 bases at V and 1 base at J; junction bases unmatched: 2. The CDR3 runs 14 residues. In germline, CDR1 is MNHNY, CDR2 SVGAGI (reference sequence). CDR3 nucleotides: TGTGCCAGCAGCTGGACAGGGGGGAACACTGAAGCTTTCTTT. Protein sequence: CASSWTGGNTEAFF.

This clone was detected only a few times. CDR3 nucleotide sequence: TGTGCCAGTAGTATACTGAACTATGGCTACACCTTC. Its protein is CASSILNYGYTF. The chain joins TRBV19 to TRBJ1-2; D unresolved. V lost 2 bases to trimming and J lost 2 bases, with 3 bases between them. The CDR3 has 12 residues. Germline lookup yields CDR1 LNHDA and CDR2 SQIVND (reference sequence). The full variable domain, its missing parts supplied by reference TRBV19 and TRBJ1-2, is DGGITQSPKYLFRKEGQNVTLSCEQNLNHDAMYWYRQDPGQGLRLIYYSQIVNDFQKGDIAEGYSVSREKKESFPLTVTSAQKNPTAFYLCASSILNYGYTFGSGTRLTVV.

V is TRBV7-9 and J is TRBJ2-7; D gene ambiguous. Deletions cut 4 bases from V and 3 bases from J, with 10 bases between. The V gene's germline CDR1 is SEHNR and CDR2 FQNEAQ (reference sequence). The CDR3 has 13 residues. CDR3 amino acids: CASSSTLNYEQYF. The CDR3 nucleotides read TGTGCCAGCAGCTCCACTCTTAACTACGAGCAGTACTTC.

The chain recombines TRBV4-3 with TRBJ1-2; D may be TRBD1 (5 bases). This CDR3 contains 14 residues. From germline, CDR1 is LGHNA and CDR2 YSLEER. V shed 1 base and J shed 8 bases, with 14 bases lying between them. The CDR3 nucleotides are TGCGCCAGCAGCCAAGGGGGCAGTTTTCTAGGCTACACCTTC. It encodes CASSQGGSFLGYTF.

This clone was detected only once. The J gene is TRBJ2-3, the V gene TRBV5-1; D is unresolved. Germline CDR1 and CDR2: SGHRS and YFSETQ. Deletions cut 4 bases from V and 1 base from J, with 13 bases between. The CDR3 covers 15 residues. The CDR3 here is CASSPEPLGTDTQYF. CDR3 in DNA: TGCGCCAGCAGCCCCGAGCCCTTGGGCACAGATACGCAGTATTTT.

This chain connects TRBV9 to TRBJ1-2, with D possibly being TRBD1 (5 bases). Germline values: CDR1 SGDLS, CDR2 YYNGEE. The CDR3 has 14 amino acids. The V gene lost 0 bases and the J gene lost 8 bases, with 14 bases spanning the gap. CDR3 nucleotide sequence: TGTGCCAGCAGCGTAGCATCCAGGGCCGGGGGCTACACCTTC. It encodes CASSVASRAGGYTF.

The chain employs TRBV15 and TRBJ1-4; 7 positions agree with TRBD1. V lost 5 bases and J lost 2; bases outside the gene matches: 8. This CDR3 has 16 amino acids. Germline CDR1 and CDR2: LNHNV and YYDKDF (reference sequence). The DNA for the CDR3 is TGTGCCACCAGCGGTCCGCCGGGACAGACTAATGAAAAACTGTTTTTT. Translating gives CATSGPPGQTNEKLFF.